The following is a T cell receptor (beta chain) sequence with its context. Its antigen specificity is not known. No base-level quality is on record; no much larger clone is a single base apart. V loses 0 bases of germline sequence and J loses 3 bases, and the interval between the two ends is 10 bases. CDR1 SGDLS and CDR2 YYNGEE were looked up in the germline V gene. The CDR3 holds 14 amino acids from the cysteine to the phenylalanine. The entry retains the CDR3 DNA only, 42 bases that are in frame from base 1. A cohort of around 29 patients with locally advanced or metastatic urothelial carcinoma, treated at Memorial Sloan Kettering on a trial protocol, was included. Peripheral blood mononuclear cells were collected pretreatment and during treatment, at between 1 and 8 total time points per patient. The Qiagen DNeasy Blood extraction kit was used to purify genomic DNA from total PBMCs and tumor samples. PBMCs were collected pretreatment and during treatment and were isolated and stored as previously described.

This sample stems from a study of PD-L1 blockade in urothelial cancer (dated by TCRdb to 2016 to 2017). For the study in its entirety: Therapy was started around 2014 for all patients, and atezolizumab 1,200 mg was administered intravenously every 3 weeks. About 85% of the roughly 29 patients were identified as males with urothelial cancer of bladder origin, and a prior smoking history was reported by 18 of 29 patients. An ECOG performance status of 0 or 1 was recorded for the patients, and 0 to 3 prior chemotherapy regimens had been received by the patients. Blood samples were analyzed at two time points: 3 weeks after treatment start (second dose) and 6 weeks after treatment start. Blood samples gave a median of about 130,000 T cells and 88,000 or so unique TCRs, with a median clonality of around 0.074. The study was an exploratory multi-omic analysis of somatic, immune and clinical correlates of response to PD-L1 blockade with atezolizumab in urothelial cancer. Pretreatment tumor samples, along with matched peripheral blood collected serially before and after atezolizumab treatment, underwent TCR sequencing. Durable clinical benefit was defined as progression-free survival longer than 6 months, and TCR features were also tested against progression-free and overall survival. Whole exome sequencing and RNA sequencing of pretreatment tumors were performed alongside TCR sequencing in the same patients. Some ten patients reached durable clinical benefit, while around 19 patients did not. Around 30 patients had pretreatment blood TCR-seq, some 25 had at least one posttreatment blood collection, and some 25 had tumor TCR-seq. Study-wide conclusions, independent of this receptor: A pretreatment peripheral blood TCR clonality below the median was linked to improved progression-free and overall survival. Because the sample size was small (n of about 29) and many exploratory analyses were performed, the results are intended to be hypothesis-generating. Greater expansion of tumor-associated TCR clones in peripheral blood 3 weeks after the start of treatment was observed in patients with durable benefit (n of about 22, p = 0.022).

Synthetic TCR analog templates were spiked into each PCR so that absolute template abundance could be estimated from read counts. The immunoSEQ assay was used to amplify TCRbeta CDR3 regions from genomic DNA with bias-controlled V and J gene primers. Sequencing of rearranged TCRbeta segments was done at approximately 20X coverage. Per the original workflow: Sequencing errors were corrected by clustering and CDR3s were annotated against IMGT to assign V, D and J genes. Downstream analyses used only productive TCRbeta rearrangements, leaving out any out-of-frame or stop-codon sequences. Clonality was computed as one minus Shannon entropy normalized by the log of the number of unique productive sequences. Clones differing between time points or between blood and tumor were identified using Fisher's exact test with Benjamini-Hochberg correction, with an adjusted p below 0.01 applied as the threshold. TCRdb holds this immuneACCESS table with in-frame rearrangements only. Some clones are missing; in checked studies, unresolved V genes explain under half, and the rest has no known cause. Clonal size and the V and J genes are those of that table, whereas D and trimming came from the DNA. Counted in this sample were tens of thousands of clones; 87% of them appeared once. The ten biggest clones cover 3% to 4% of the sample.

The input for sequencing was PBMCs, taken around atezolizumab (anti-PD-L1) treatment. This TCR derives from a man aged 50 to 60 with urothelial cancer. The chain was built from TRBV9 and TRBJ2-7; D gene: possibly TRBD1, on 6 matching bases. The DNA sequence follows: TGTGCCAGCAGCGTAGATCAAGGGGGCTACGAGCAGTACTTC. It translates as CASSVDQGGYEQYF.